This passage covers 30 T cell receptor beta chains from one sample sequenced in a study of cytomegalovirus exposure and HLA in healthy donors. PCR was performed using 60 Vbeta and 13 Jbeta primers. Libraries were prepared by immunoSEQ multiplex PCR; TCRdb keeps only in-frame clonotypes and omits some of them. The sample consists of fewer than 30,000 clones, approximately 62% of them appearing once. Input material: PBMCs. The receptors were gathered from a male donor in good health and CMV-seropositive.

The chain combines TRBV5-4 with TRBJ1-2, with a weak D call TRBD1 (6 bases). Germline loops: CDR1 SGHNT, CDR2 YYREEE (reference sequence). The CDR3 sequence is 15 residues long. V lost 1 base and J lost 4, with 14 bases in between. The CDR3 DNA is TGTGCCAGCAGCTTGTATCCGCAGGGGCGCTATGGCTACACCTTC. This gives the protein CASSLYPQGRYGYTF.

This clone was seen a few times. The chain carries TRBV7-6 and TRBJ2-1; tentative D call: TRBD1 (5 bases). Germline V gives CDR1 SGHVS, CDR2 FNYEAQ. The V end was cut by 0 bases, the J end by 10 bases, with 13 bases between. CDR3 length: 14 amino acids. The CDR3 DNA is TGTGCCAGCAGCTTAGCGACGGGTCAGGGAGAGCAGTTCTTC. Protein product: CASSLATGQGEQFF.

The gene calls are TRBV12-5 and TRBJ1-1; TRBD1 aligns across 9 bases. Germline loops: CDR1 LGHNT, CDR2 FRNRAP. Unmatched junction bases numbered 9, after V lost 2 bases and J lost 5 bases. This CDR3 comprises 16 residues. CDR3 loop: CASGLPHTGGRTEAFF. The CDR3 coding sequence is TGTGCTAGTGGTTTGCCACACACAGGGGGCCGAACTGAAGCTTTCTTT.

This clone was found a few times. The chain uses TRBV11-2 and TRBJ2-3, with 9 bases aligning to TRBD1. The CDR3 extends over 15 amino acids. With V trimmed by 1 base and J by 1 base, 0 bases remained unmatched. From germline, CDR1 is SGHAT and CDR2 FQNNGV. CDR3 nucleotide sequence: TGTGCCAGCAGCTTAGGGACAGGGGGCACAGATACGCAGTATTTT. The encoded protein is CASSLGTGGTDTQYF. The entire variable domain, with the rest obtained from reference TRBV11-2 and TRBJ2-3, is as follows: EAGVAQSPRYKIIEKRQSVAFWCNPISGHATLYWYQQILGQGPKLLIQFQNNGVVDDSQLPKDRFSAERLKGVDSTLKIQPAKLEDSAVYLCASSLGTGGTDTQYFGPGTRLTVL.

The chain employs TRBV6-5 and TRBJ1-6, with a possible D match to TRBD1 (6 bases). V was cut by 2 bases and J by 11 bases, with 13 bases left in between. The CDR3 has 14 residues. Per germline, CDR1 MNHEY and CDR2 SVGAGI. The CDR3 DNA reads TGTGCCAGCAGTTACACACCGGGACAACCACCCCTCCACTTT. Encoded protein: CASSYTPGQPPLHF.

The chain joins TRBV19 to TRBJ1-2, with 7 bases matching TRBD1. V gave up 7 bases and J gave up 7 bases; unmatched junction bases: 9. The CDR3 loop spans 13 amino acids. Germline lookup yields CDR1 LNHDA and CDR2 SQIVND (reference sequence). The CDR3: CASTVTGTSGYTF. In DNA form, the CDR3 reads TGTGCCAGTACTGTGACAGGGACTAGTGGCTACACCTTC.

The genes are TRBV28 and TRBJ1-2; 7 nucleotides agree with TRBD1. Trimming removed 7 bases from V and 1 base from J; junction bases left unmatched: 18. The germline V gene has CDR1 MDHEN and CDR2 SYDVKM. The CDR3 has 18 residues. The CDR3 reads CASTPLGAGTVINYGYTF. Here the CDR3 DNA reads TGTGCCAGCACCCCCTTGGGCGCCGGGACAGTGATTAACTATGGCTACACCTTC.

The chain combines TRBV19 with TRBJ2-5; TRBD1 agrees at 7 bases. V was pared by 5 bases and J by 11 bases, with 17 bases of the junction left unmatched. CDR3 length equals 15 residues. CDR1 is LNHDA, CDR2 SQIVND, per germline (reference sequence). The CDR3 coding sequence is TGTGCCAGTAGTGCCCCAATGGCAGCTGGACAGGAGCAGTACTTC. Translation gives CASSAPMAAGQEQYF.

This CDR3 is CASSLTSGEETQYF. The DNA of the CDR3 is TGTGCCAGCAGCCTTACTAGCGGCGAAGAGACCCAGTACTTC. The V gene is TRBV7-2, the J gene TRBJ2-5; 8 positions match TRBD2. The germline gives CDR1 SGHTA, CDR2 FQGNSA. V shed 5 bases, J shed 3 bases, and the junction held 5 bases outside the gene matches. The CDR3 totals 14 residues.

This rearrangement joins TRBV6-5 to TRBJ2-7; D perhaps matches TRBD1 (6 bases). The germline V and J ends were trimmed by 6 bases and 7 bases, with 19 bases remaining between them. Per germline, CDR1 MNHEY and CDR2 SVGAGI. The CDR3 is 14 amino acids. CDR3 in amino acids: CASRPGRDTDEQYF. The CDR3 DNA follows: TGTGCCAGCAGACCGGGCCGGGACACTGATGAGCAGTACTTC.

CDR3 sequence: CAWSVPPGAYEQYF. DNA of the CDR3: TGTGCCTGGAGTGTTCCCCCGGGGGCCTACGAGCAGTACTTC. V is TRBV30 and J is TRBJ2-7, with TRBD2 as a possible D gene (6 bases). Trimming stripped 0 bases from V and 2 bases from J, with 11 bases between. From germline, CDR1 is GTSNPN and CDR2 SVGIG (reference sequence). CDR3 length: 14 amino acids.

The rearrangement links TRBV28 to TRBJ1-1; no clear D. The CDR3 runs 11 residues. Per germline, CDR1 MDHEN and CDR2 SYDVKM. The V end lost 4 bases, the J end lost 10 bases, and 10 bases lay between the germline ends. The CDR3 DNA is TGTGCCAGCAGTTACCAGAGGGTAGCTTTCTTT. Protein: CASSYQRVAFF. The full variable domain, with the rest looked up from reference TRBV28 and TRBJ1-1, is DVKVTQSSRYLVKRTGEKVFLECVQDMDHENMFWYRQDPGLGLRLIYFSYDVKMKEKGDIPEGYSVSREKKERFSLILESASTNQTSMYLCASSYQRVAFFGQGTRLTVV.

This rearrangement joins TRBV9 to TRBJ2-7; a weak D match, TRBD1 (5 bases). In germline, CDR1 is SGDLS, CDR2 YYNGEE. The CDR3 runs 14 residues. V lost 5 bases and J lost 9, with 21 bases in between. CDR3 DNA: TGTGCCAGCAGAGCACCTCCAAGGGGAAACGCGCAGTACTTC. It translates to CASRAPPRGNAQYF.

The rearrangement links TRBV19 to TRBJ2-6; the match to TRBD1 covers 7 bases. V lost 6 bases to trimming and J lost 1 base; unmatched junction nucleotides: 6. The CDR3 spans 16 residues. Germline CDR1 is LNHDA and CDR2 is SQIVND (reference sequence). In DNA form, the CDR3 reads TGTGCCAGTAGCGAACGGACAGGATCTGGGGCCAACGTCCTGACTTTC. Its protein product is CASSERTGSGANVLTF.

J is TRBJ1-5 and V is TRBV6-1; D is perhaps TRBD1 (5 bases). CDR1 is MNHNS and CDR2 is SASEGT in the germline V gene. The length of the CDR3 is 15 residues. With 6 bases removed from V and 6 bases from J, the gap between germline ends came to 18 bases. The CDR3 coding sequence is TGTGCCAGCAGCTTAACCAGGGTGTCGGGTCAGCCCCAGCATTTT. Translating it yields CASSLTRVSGQPQHF.

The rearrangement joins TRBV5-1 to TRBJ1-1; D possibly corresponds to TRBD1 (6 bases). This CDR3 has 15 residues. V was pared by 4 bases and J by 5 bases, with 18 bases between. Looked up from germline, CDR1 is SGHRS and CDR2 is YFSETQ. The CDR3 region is CASSRGGEGGTEAFF. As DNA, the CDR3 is TGCGCCAGCAGCCGGGGCGGGGAGGGGGGAACTGAAGCTTTCTTT.

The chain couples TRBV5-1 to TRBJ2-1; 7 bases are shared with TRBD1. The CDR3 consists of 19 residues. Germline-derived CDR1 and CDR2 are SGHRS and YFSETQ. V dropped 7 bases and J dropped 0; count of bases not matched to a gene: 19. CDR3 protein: CASSPNPGLQGSSYNEQFF. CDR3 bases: TGCGCCAGCTCCCCCAATCCGGGGTTACAGGGGAGCTCCTACAATGAGCAGTTCTTC.

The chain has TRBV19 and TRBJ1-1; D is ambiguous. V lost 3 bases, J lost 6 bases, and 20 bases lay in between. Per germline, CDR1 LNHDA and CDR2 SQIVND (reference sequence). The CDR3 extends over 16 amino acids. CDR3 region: CASSIRDRGGRAEAFF. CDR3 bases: TGTGCCAGTAGTATTAGAGATCGGGGAGGGAGGGCTGAAGCTTTCTTT.

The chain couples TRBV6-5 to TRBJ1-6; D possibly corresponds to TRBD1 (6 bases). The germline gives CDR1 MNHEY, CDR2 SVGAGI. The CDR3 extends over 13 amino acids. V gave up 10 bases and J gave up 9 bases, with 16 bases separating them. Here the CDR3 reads CAIGRGSGSPLHF. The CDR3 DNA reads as TGTGCCATAGGCAGGGGTTCGGGTTCACCCCTCCACTTT.

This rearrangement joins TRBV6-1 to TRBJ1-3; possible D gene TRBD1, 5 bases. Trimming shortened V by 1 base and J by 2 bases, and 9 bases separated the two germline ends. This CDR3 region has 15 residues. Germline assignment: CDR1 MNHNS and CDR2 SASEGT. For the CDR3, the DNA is TGTGCCAGCAGTGAAGGGGGCAGGGCTGGAAACACCATATATTTT. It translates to CASSEGGRAGNTIYF.

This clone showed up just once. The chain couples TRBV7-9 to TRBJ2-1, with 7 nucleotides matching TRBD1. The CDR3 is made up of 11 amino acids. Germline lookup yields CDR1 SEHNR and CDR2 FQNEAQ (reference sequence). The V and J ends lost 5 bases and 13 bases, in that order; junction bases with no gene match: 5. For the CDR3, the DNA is TGTGCCAGCAGCCACGACAGGGCACAGTTCTTC. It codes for CASSHDRAQFF.

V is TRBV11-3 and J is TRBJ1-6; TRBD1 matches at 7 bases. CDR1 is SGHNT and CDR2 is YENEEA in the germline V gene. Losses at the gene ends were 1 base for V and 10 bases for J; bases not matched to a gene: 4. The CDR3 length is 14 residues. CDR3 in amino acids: CASSLGGTESPLHF. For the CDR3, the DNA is TGTGCCAGCAGCTTAGGAGGGACAGAATCACCCCTCCACTTT.

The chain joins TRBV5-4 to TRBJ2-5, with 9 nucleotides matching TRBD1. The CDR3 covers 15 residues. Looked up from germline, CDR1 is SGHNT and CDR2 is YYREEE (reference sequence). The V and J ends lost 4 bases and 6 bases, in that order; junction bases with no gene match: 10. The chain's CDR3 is CASSLPGQGTKTQYF. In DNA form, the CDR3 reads TGTGCCAGCAGCCTACCGGGACAGGGTACGAAGACCCAGTACTTC.

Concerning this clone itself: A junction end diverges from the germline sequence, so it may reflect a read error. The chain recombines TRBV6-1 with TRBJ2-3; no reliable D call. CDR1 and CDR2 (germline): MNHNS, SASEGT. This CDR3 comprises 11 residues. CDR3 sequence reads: CGSSKTEGQYF. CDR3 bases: TGTGGCAGCAGTAAAACAGAAGGACAGTATTTT.

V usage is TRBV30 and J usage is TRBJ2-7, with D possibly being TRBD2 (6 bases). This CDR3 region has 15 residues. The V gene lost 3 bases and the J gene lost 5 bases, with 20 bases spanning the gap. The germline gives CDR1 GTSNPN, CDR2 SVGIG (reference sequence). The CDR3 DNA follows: TGTGCCTGGAGAGAGCCGGGACTCCGCCACCACGAGCAGTACTTC. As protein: CAWREPGLRHHEQYF.

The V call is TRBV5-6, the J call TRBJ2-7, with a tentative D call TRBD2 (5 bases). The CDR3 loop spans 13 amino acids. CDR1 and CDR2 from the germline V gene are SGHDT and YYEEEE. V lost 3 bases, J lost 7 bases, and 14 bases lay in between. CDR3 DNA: TGTGCCAGCAGCTGGGTAGGTGAGCGGGAGCAGTACTTC. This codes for CASSWVGEREQYF.

In DNA, the CDR3 is TGTGCCAGCAGCTTACCCGCGAGCGGCGGGGAGCTGTTTTTT. It translates to CASSLPASGGELFF. V is TRBV7-9 and J is TRBJ2-2; a weak D match, TRBD2 (5 bases). The germline gives CDR1 SEHNR, CDR2 FQNEAQ (reference sequence). Trimming cost V 2 bases and J 7 bases, with 11 bases left between them. The CDR3 consists of 14 residues.

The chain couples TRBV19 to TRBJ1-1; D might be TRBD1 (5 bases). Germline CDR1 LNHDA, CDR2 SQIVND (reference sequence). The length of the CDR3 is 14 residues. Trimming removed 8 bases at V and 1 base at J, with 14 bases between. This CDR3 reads CASSTGLRNTEAFF. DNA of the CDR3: TGTGCCAGTTCTACGGGACTCAGGAACACTGAAGCTTTCTTT. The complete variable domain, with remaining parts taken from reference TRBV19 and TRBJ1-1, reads DGGITQSPKYLFRKEGQNVTLSCEQNLNHDAMYWYRQDPGQGLRLIYYSQIVNDFQKGDIAEGYSVSREKKESFPLTVTSAQKNPTAFYLCASSTGLRNTEAFFGQGTRLTVV.

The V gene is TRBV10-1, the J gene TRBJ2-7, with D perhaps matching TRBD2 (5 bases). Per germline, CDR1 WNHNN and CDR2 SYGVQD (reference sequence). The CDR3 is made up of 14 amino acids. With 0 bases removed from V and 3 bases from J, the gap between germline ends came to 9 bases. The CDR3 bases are TGCGCCAGCAGTGAGTCTTCGGGATTCTACGAGCAGTACTTC. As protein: CASSESSGFYEQYF.

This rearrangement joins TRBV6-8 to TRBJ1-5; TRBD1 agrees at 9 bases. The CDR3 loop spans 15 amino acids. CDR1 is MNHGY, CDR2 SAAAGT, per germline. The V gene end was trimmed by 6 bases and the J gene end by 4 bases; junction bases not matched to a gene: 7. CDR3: CASRIRDRANQPQHF. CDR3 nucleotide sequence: TGTGCCAGCAGAATCCGGGACAGGGCAAATCAGCCCCAGCATTTT.